This T cell receptor (beta chain) was captured by sequencing in a study of molecular identifiers for immune sequencing clone quantification. Notes on this clonotype: It may be a read error: a sequence one base away is much more abundant.

TCRdb re-analysed the PCR reads in MiXCR, keeping a single row per CDR3 protein. The sample has around 460,000 distinct CDR3 sequences; 20% to 25% are singletons. CDR3 length: 14 residues. In germline, CDR1 is SEHNR, CDR2 FQNEAQ (reference sequence). The genes are TRBV7-9 and TRBJ2-7; TRBD1 aligns across 9 bases. This clonotype originated in a human donor in good health. Some libraries in this study had Jurkat cell RNA spiked in. The specimen was naive CD8+ T cells from blood, with Jurkat cell RNA spiked in. Described subset: FACS-sorted CD8+CD4-CCR7+CD45RA+ naive T cells. The CDR3 sequence: CASSNPGQGLERYF. CDR3 nucleotide sequence: TGTGCCAGCAGCAATCCGGGACAGGGTCTGGAGCGGTACTTC.